In its sample, the clone carrying this T cell receptor (beta chain) was seen once. No antigen is known for it. The sample carries other DNA sequences with the same CDR3. The entry originates in a study of T cells in narcolepsy. Clones were sequenced by immunoSEQ multiplex PCR, and TCRdb holds only the in-frame ones, with some missing. Seen here are around 42,000 clones, 88% observed once, and the top ten hold around 1.3%. Germline V gene data show CDR1 as MNHEY and CDR2 as SVGAGI. The CDR3 extends over 13 amino acids. Deletions cut 0 bases from V and 0 bases from J, with 0 bases between. General study points: HCRT-specific and TRIB2-specific autoreactive clonotypes appeared among same-patient CSF and blood CD4+ clonotypes. No autoreactive T cell clone sequences appeared in some memory CD4+ repertoires.

This clonotype was sampled from a human donor with narcolepsy. The sequenced material came from CD45RA- memory CD4+ T cells from PBMCs. The rearrangement links TRBV6-5 to TRBJ1-3, with D unresolved. The CDR3 coding sequence is TGTGCCAGCAGTTACTCCTCTGGAAACACCATATATTTT. Its protein is CASSYSSGNTIYF.